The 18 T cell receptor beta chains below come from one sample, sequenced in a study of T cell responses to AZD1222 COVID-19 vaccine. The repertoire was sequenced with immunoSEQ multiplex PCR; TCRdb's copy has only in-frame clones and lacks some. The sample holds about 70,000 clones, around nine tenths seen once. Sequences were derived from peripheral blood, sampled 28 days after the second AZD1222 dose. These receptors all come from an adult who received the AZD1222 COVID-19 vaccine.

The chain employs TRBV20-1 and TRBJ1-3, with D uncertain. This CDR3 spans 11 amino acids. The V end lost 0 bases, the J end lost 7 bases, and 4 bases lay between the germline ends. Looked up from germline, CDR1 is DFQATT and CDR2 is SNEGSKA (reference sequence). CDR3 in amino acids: CSARDRNTIYF. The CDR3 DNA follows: TGCAGTGCTAGAGATCGGAACACCATATATTTT.

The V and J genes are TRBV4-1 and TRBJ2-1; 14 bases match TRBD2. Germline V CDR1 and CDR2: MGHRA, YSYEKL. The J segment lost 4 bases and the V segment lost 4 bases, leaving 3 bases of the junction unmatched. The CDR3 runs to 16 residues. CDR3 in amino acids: CASSPGLAGEYNEQFF. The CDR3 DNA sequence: TGCGCCAGCAGCCCGGGACTAGCGGGGGAATACAATGAGCAGTTCTTC.

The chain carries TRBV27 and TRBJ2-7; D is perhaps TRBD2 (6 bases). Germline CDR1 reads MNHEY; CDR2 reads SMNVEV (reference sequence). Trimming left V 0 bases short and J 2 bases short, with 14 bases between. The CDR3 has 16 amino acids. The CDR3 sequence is CASSLSEEVAAYEQYF. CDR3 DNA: TGTGCCAGCAGTTTATCGGAAGAGGTAGCGGCCTACGAGCAGTACTTC.

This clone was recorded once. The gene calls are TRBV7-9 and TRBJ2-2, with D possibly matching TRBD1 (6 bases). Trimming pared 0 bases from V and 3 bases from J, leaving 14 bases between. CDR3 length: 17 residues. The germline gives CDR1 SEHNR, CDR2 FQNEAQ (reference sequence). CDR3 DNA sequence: TGTGCCAGCAGCTTAGCCGGGACATCACGATACACCGGGGAGCTGTTTTTT. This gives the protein CASSLAGTSRYTGELFF.

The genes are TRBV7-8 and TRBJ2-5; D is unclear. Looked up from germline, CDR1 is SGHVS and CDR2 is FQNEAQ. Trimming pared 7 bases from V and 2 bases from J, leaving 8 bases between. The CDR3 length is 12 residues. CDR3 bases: TGTGCCAGCACCCGACAACAAGAGACCCAGTACTTC. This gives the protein CASTRQQETQYF.

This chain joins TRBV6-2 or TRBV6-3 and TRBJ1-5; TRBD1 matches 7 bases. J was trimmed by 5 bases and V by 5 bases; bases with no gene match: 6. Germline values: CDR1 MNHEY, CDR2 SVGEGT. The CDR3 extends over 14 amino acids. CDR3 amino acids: CASSDDRDHQPQHF. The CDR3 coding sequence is TGTGCCAGCAGTGACGACAGGGACCATCAGCCCCAGCATTTT.

CDR3 amino acids: CASSDRTLYRAFF. The DNA of the CDR3 is TGTGCCAGCAGTGACCGAACACTCTACCGGGCTTTCTTT. This rearrangement joins TRBV6-1 to TRBJ1-1; D remains ambiguous. CDR1 is MNHNS, CDR2 SASEGT, per germline. Deletions cut 3 bases from V and 11 bases from J, with 16 bases between. CDR3 length: 13 amino acids.

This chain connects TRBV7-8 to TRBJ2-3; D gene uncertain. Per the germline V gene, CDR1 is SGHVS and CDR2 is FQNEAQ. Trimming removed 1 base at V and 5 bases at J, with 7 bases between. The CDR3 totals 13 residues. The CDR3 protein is CASSLDYRDTQYF. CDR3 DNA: TGTGCCAGCAGCTTAGACTATCGAGATACGCAGTATTTT.

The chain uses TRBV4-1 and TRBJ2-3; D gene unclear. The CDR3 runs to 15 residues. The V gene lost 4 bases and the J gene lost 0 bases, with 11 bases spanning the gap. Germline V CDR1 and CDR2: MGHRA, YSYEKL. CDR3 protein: CASSPYTLSTDTQYF. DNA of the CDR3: TGCGCCAGCAGCCCGTACACCCTTAGCACAGATACGCAGTATTTT.

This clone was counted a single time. For the CDR3, the DNA is TGTGCCAGCAGCGCTCTAACCGGGAAGGGAGATACGCAGTATTTT. Protein sequence: CASSALTGKGDTQYF. V and J are TRBV7-2 and TRBJ2-3; a possible D gene is TRBD2 (5 bases). V lost 5 bases and J 5 bases, leaving 17 bases between the germline ends. The CDR3 length is 15 residues. Germline CDR1 and CDR2: SGHTA and FQGNSA.

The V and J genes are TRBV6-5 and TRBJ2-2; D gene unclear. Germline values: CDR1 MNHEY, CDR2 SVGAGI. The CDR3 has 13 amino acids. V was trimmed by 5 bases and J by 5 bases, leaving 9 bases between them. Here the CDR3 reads CASSITDTGELFF. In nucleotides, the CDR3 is TGTGCCAGCAGTATTACGGATACCGGGGAGCTGTTTTTT.

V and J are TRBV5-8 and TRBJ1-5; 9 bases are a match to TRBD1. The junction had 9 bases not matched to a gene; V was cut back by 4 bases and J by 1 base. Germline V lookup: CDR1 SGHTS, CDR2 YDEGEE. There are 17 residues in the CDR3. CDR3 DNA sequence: TGTGCCAGCAGCATACGGACAGGGGAGGGGAGCAATCAGCCCCAGCATTTT. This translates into CASSIRTGEGSNQPQHF.

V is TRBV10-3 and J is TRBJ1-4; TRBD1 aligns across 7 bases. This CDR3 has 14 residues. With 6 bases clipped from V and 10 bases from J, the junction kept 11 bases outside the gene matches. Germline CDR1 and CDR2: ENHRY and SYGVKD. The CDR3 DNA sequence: TGTGCCATCAGCGAACGACAGGGACAGAGAAAACTGTTTTTT. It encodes CAISERQGQRKLFF.

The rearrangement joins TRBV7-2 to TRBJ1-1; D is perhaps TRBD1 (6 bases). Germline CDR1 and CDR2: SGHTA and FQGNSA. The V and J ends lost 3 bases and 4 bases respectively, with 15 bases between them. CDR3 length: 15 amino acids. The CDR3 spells CASSFSTGSGTEAFF. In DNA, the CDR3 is TGTGCCAGCAGCTTTTCAACAGGGTCGGGCACTGAAGCTTTCTTT.

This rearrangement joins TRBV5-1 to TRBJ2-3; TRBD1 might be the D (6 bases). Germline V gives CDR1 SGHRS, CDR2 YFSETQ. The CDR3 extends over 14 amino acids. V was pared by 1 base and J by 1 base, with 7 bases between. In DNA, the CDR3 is TGCGCCAGCAGCTTGCGGACAGGCACAGATACGCAGTATTTT. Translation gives CASSLRTGTDTQYF.

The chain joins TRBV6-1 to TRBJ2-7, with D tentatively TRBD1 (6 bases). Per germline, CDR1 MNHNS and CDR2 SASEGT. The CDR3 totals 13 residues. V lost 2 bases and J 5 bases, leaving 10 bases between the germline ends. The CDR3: CASSEYRADEQYF. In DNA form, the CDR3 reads TGTGCCAGCAGTGAATACAGGGCGGACGAGCAGTACTTC.

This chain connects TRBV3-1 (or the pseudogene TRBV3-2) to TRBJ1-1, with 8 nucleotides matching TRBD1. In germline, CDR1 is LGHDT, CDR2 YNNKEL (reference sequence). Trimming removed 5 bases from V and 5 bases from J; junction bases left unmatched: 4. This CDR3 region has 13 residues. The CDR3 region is CASSEQGGTEAFF. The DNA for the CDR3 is TGTGCCAGCAGCGAACAGGGGGGGACTGAAGCTTTCTTT.

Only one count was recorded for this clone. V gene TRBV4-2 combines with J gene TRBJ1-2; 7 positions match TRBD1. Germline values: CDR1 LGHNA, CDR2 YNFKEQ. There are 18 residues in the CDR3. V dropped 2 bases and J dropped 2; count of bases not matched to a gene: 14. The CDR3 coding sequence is TGTGCCAGCAGCCAACCCTCGAAAGGGACAGCGGACAACTATGGCTACACCTTC. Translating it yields CASSQPSKGTADNYGYTF.